This T cell receptor (beta chain) comes out of a study of patients and donors after allogeneic stem cell transplantation. The CDR3 covers 14 residues. The V gene lost 1 base and the J gene lost 3 bases, with 8 bases spanning the gap. Germline V gives CDR1 SGHRS, CDR2 YFSETQ. TCRdb re-derived calls from the RT-PCR reads in MiXCR, one entry per CDR3 protein. The data contain about a million distinct CDR3 sequences, about 20% of them singletons. The material sequenced was blood, either unsorted or a sorted T cell fraction (not recorded which). The chain recombines TRBV5-1 with TRBJ1-5, with D unresolved. The clonotype was recovered from a human donor who was either an allogeneic HSCT recipient or a stem cell or donor lymphocyte infusion donor (not recorded which). It is not recorded whose cells these are; they may come from a transplant donor. The CDR3 DNA sequence: TGCGCCAGCAGCTTGACAAGTAACAATCAGCCCCAGCATTTT. It yields the protein CASSLTSNNQPQHF.